These T cell receptor beta chains were read from a single sample in a study of cytomegalovirus exposure and HLA in healthy donors. The data were produced by immunoSEQ multiplex PCR, yet TCRdb's version contains in-frame clones alone and is incomplete. Among tens of thousands of clones listed, roughly 90% were seen once. Sequencing input: PBMCs. The receptors originated from a young woman in good health and CMV-seronegative. Each CDR3 is given with its conserved first and last residue. The D gene is left open where the match is weak. Size is stated for part of the rows, as once, few or many counts, or as a class when the clone is expanded.

V gene	clone size	CDR3 length	J gene	D gene	CDR3 DNA	CDR3 protein
TRBV7-2	.	15	TRBJ2-2	TRBD1	TGTGCCAGCAGCCGGACAGGGTTGAGCACCGGGGAGCTGTTTTTT	CASSRTGLSTGELFF
TRBV6-6	.	14	TRBJ1-5	TRBD1	TGTGCCAGCACTTCGGACAGGGGTGTTCAGCCCCAGCATTTT	CASTSDRGVQPQHF
TRBV5-4	.	14	TRBJ1-2	TRBD1	TGTGCCAGCAGACCTAGGACAGGGCACTATGGCTACACCTTC	CASRPRTGHYGYTF
TRBV5-1	.	16	TRBJ2-3	TRBD2	TGCGCCAGCAGCTTGAAGACTAGCGGGGACACAGATACGCAGTATTTT	CASSLKTSGDTDTQYF
TRBV28	.	15	TRBJ2-3	.	TGTGCCAGCAGCCCCCCGCGTGGGCCCGGAGATACGCAGTATTTT	CASSPPRGPGDTQYF
TRBV5-1	.	14	TRBJ1-3	.	TGCGCCAGCAGCTTGGGCTCGGCTGGAAACACCATATATTTT	CASSLGSAGNTIYF
TRBV18	.	17	TRBJ2-2	TRBD2	TGTGCCAGCTCACCCGGGACTAGCGGGGCAAACACCGGGGAGCTGTTTTTT	CASSPGTSGANTGELFF
TRBV29-1	.	12	TRBJ2-7	.	TGCAGCGTTGAAGAACAGTCCTACGAGCAGTACTTC	CSVEEQSYEQYF
TRBV4-1	.	18	TRBJ2-7	TRBD1	TGCGCCAGCAGCCAAGAGGGACAGGACGTTGGGGGGATCTACGAGCAGTACTTC	CASSQEGQDVGGIYEQYF
TRBV4-2	.	15	TRBJ2-2	.	TGTGCCAGCAGCCAAACAAATAAGAACACCGGGGAGCTGTTTTTT	CASSQTNKNTGELFF
TRBV7-6	.	20	TRBJ1-3	TRBD1	TGTGCCAGCACCCAAAGTAGTAAGGCGGGGACAGGGTCCTCTGGAAACACCATATATTTT	CASTQSSKAGTGSSGNTIYF
TRBV15	.	15	TRBJ1-2	TRBD1	TGTGCCACCAGCAGAGACCCGACAGGGAGAGATGGCTACACCTTC	CATSRDPTGRDGYTF
TRBV5-1	.	16	TRBJ2-7	.	TGCGCCAGCAGCTTTCATCTGATCGGAGCTTCCTACGAGCAGTACTTC	CASSFHLIGASYEQYF
TRBV27	.	14	TRBJ1-2	TRBD1	TGTGCCAGCAGTTTACAGGGGGCGAACTATGGCTACACCTTC	CASSLQGANYGYTF
TRBV7-9	.	17	TRBJ1-6	TRBD1	TGTGCCAGCAGCCCGTCCTTTCAGGGGGTGGCTAATTCACCCCTCCACTTT	CASSPSFQGVANSPLHF
TRBV19	.	13	TRBJ2-1	TRBD2	TGTGCCAGGTCTAGCGGGAGGGCCGCTGAGCAGTTCTTC	CARSSGRAAEQFF
TRBV21-1	.	16	TRBJ1-6	.	TGTGCCAGCAGCCGAAAAAATGGGGAGGAGACGTCACCCCTCCACTTT	CASSRKNGEETSPLHF
TRBV9	once	15	TRBJ2-1	.	TGTGCCAGCAGCGGAGATACGAGGGCCCACAATGAGCAGTTCTTC	CASSGDTRAHNEQFF
TRBV29-1	.	13	TRBJ2-7	TRBD2	TGCAGCGTCGCCGGGGAGGGAAACTACGAGCAGTACTTC	CSVAGEGNYEQYF
TRBV6-1	few	15	TRBJ1-5	TRBD1	TGTGCCAGCAGTGTGGGACAGGGGAGGGATCAGCCCCAGCATTTT	CASSVGQGRDQPQHF
TRBV27	.	12	TRBJ1-1	TRBD1	TGTGCCAGCAGTTTCACAGGGGCTGAAGCTTTCTTT	CASSFTGAEAFF
TRBV18	once	14	TRBJ2-7	.	TGTGCCAGCTCACGGACACTAACTGGGCACGAGCAGTACTTC	CASSRTLTGHEQYF
TRBV19	once	14	TRBJ2-7	.	TGTGCCAGTAGTAACGGGCCTCAGGGGGGCGAGCAGTACTTC	CASSNGPQGGEQYF
TRBV5-3	.	15	TRBJ2-7	TRBD1	TGTGCCAGAAGCTTTATACAGGGGTTCTCCTACGAGCAGTACTTC	CARSFIQGFSYEQYF
TRBV27	.	15	TRBJ2-2	.	TGTGCCAGCAGGCCTCAGAAAGGACATACCGGGGAGCTGTTTTTT	CASRPQKGHTGELFF
TRBV5-1	.	14	TRBJ2-7	TRBD2	TGCGCCAGCAGCTCAACTAGCGCTTCCTACGAGCAGTACTTC	CASSSTSASYEQYF
TRBV18	.	15	TRBJ1-5	.	TGTGCCAGCTCACCAGCCCAGGGTGGCAATCAGCCCCAGCATTTT	CASSPAQGGNQPQHF
TRBV7-8	.	14	TRBJ2-3	TRBD2	TGTGCCAGCAGCTTTGGACTAGCCGGAGATACGCAGTATTTT	CASSFGLAGDTQYF
TRBV5-1	.	14	TRBJ2-1	TRBD2	TGCGCCAGCAGCTCAGGACTAGACTACAATGAGCAGTTCTTC	CASSSGLDYNEQFF
TRBV5-1	.	14	TRBJ1-2	.	TGCGCCAGCAGCTTGAAACAGGGAGGGGGTGGCTACACCTTC	CASSLKQGGGGYTF
TRBV5-1	.	13	TRBJ1-2	TRBD1	TGCGCCAGCAGCTTGTACAGGGGGCAAGACTACACCTTC	CASSLYRGQDYTF
TRBV6-6	.	16	TRBJ2-2	TRBD2	TGTGCCAGCAGCCATGGACTAGCGGGAGGGACCGGGGAGCTGTTTTTT	CASSHGLAGGTGELFF
TRBV13	few	12	TRBJ1-2	TRBD1	TGTGCCAGCAGATGGACAGGGGATGGCTACACCTTC	CASRWTGDGYTF
TRBV7-9	.	13	TRBJ2-5	TRBD1	TGTTCCAGCAGCCAAGACAGGGGACAGACCCAGTACTTC	CSSSQDRGQTQYF
TRBV7-9	.	19	TRBJ2-1	TRBD2	TGTTCCAGCAGCCCAAGCGCAGGGGGACTAGCGGGAGGGCCGGATGAGCAGTTCTTC	CSSSPSAGGLAGGPDEQFF
TRBV7-7	once	15	TRBJ2-7	TRBD1	TGTGCTAGCAGCTTGGACGGGACAGGATCCTACGAGCAGTACTTC	CASSLDGTGSYEQYF
TRBV27	.	13	TRBJ1-5	.	TGTGCCAGCAGTTCCCTGGGCTATCAGCCCCAGCATTTT	CASSSLGYQPQHF
TRBV28	.	15	TRBJ2-7	.	TGTGCCAGCAGTTCTTATCGGGACTGGTCCCTCGAGCAGTACTTC	CASSSYRDWSLEQYF
TRBV21-1	.	17	TRBJ2-7	.	TGTGCCAGCAGCAAAGTCAACGAGACTAGCGGGAGCTACGAGCAGTACTTC	CASSKVNETSGSYEQYF
TRBV6-5	.	13	TRBJ1-1	.	TGTGCCAGCAGTCCCGAGCAGGGTTTTGGAGCTTTCTTT	CASSPEQGFGAFF
TRBV2	.	15	TRBJ2-1	TRBD2	TGTGCCAGCAGACTAGCGGGAGGGGGTTACAATGAGCAGTTCTTC	CASRLAGGGYNEQFF
TRBV7-2	.	14	TRBJ1-2	.	TGTGCCAGCAGCCCCGGGGGTGGGGACTATGGCTACACCTTC	CASSPGGGDYGYTF
TRBV28	.	18	TRBJ1-4	TRBD1	TGTGCCAGCAGTTCCACCAGAGCTGACAGGGGGCTGCAGGAAAAACTGTTTTTT	CASSSTRADRGLQEKLFF
TRBV5-1	.	16	TRBJ2-2	TRBD2	TGCGCCAGCAGCTTGGGGACTAGCGGACCCCATGGGGAGCTGTTTTTT	CASSLGTSGPHGELFF
TRBV7-3	.	14	TRBJ2-5	.	TGTGCCAGCAGCTTACACCGCGGGGCAGAGACCCAGTACTTC	CASSLHRGAETQYF
TRBV28	.	16	TRBJ2-5	TRBD2	TGTGCCAGCAGCTCTCCTAGCGGGGGAGCCCCAGAGACCCAGTACTTC	CASSSPSGGAPETQYF
TRBV9	.	16	TRBJ2-2	TRBD1	TGTGCCAGCAGCGTAGCTTATAGGACAGGGGCCGGGGAGCTGTTTTTT	CASSVAYRTGAGELFF
TRBV19	.	13	TRBJ2-1	.	TGTGCCAGTAGTCCCCAACTAGCAGGTGAGCAGTTCTTC	CASSPQLAGEQFF
TRBV19	once	21	TRBJ1-5	TRBD1	TGTGCCAGTAGTATCCTAAGGCTCGGGACAGGGGGAGATTTTAGCAATCAGCCCCAGCATTTT	CASSILRLGTGGDFSNQPQHF
TRBV7-2	.	16	TRBJ1-4	TRBD1	TGTGCCAGCAGCTTAGAGGGGACAGGGGTTGGGGAAAAACTGTTTTTT	CASSLEGTGVGEKLFF
TRBV6-5	few	14	TRBJ1-4	.	TGTGCCAGCCCTAGGGAGGGGATTAATGAAAAACTGTTTTTT	CASPREGINEKLFF
TRBV2	.	14	TRBJ2-1	TRBD2	TGTGCCAGCAATATGGCTAGCGGCTACAATGAGCAGTTCTTC	CASNMASGYNEQFF
TRBV27	.	16	TRBJ2-1	TRBD2	TGTGCCAGCAGTTCCCGACTAGCCCGCTCCTACAATGAGCAGTTCTTC	CASSSRLARSYNEQFF
TRBV5-6	.	16	TRBJ2-5	TRBD2	TGTGCCAGCAGCTTATATAGCGGGAGGGACCTAGAGACCCAGTACTTC	CASSLYSGRDLETQYF
TRBV7-2	.	16	TRBJ2-3	TRBD2	TGTGCCAGCAGCTTAGGACTAGCGGGAGGCACAGATACGCAGTATTTT	CASSLGLAGGTDTQYF
TRBV11-2	.	12	TRBJ1-1	TRBD1	TGTGCCAGCAGGACAGGGACCACTGAAGCTTTCTTT	CASRTGTTEAFF
TRBV7-3	.	13	TRBJ1-1	.	TGTGCCAGCAGCTTAGCTGGCAACACTGAAGCTTTCTTT	CASSLAGNTEAFF
TRBV14	.	11	TRBJ1-2	.	TGTGCCAGCAGCCGCGGGGGTGGCTACACCTTC	CASSRGGGYTF